Described below is a single T cell receptor (beta chain) sequence and its context. This entry comes from a study of technical replicates of blood from a handful of donors. Only in-frame clones appear in the TCRdb table, and some are missing; sequencing was by immunoSEQ multiplex PCR. Here the sample spans about 76,000 clones, under 95% being singletons. Germline V gene sequence: CDR1 LNHDA, CDR2 SQIVND (reference sequence). This CDR3 region has 13 residues. V was clipped by 3 bases and J by 0 bases, with 6 bases between them. This receptor was obtained from a human donor in good health. The sample consisted of T cells isolated from PBMCs. The V gene is TRBV19, the J gene TRBJ2-7; D may be TRBD1 (5 bases). DNA for the CDR3: TGTGCCAGTAGTATCCAGGGCTCCTACGAGCAGTACTTC. Translated, it gives CASSIQGSYEQYF.